A single sample gave rise to the 17 T cell receptor beta chains below, sequenced in a study of early T cells in non-severe SARS-CoV-2 infection. From the 5' RACE reads, TCRdb called clonotypes with MiXCR, one entry per CDR3 protein. The repertoire has about 73,000 distinct CDR3 sequences, approximately 14% of them found once; the top ten carry 11% to 15%. Sequenced: whole blood. These receptors were taken from an adult who was a healthcare worker with PCR-confirmed SARS-CoV-2 infection or an uninfected control (not recorded which).

This clonotype appeared a few times. The rearrangement uses TRBV12-3 or TRBV12-4 and TRBJ1-1; the D is unclear. CDR3 length: 14 amino acids. Trimming removed 5 bases from V and 2 bases from J, with 12 bases in between. CDR3 coding DNA: TGTGCCAGCAGTCCTACTACGGTTAACACTGAAGCTTTCTTT. Its translation is CASSPTTVNTEAFF.

J is TRBJ2-1 and V is TRBV11-2, with no clear D. The CDR3 is made up of 16 amino acids. Looked up from germline, CDR1 is SGHAT and CDR2 is FQNNGV. The V end lost 3 bases, the J end lost 9 bases, and 21 bases lay between the germline ends. The CDR3 DNA reads TGTGCCAGCAGCTTCCCGGGCCTTAGAGGAAGCCTTGAGCAGTTCTTC. This encodes CASSFPGLRGSLEQFF.

The rearrangement uses TRBV5-5 and TRBJ2-1; the D gene is possibly TRBD1 (5 bases). The V end lost 0 bases, the J end lost 1 base, and 14 bases lay between the germline ends. This CDR3 has 17 residues. Germline V lookup: CDR1 SGHKS, CDR2 YYEKEE (reference sequence). The CDR3 DNA sequence: TGTGCCAGCAGCTTGGGCCCCCGGCAGGGTTCCTACAATGAGCAGTTCTTC. The encoded protein is CASSLGPRQGSYNEQFF.

The CDR3 nucleotides are TGCAGTGCTAGAAAGAGCTCACTGAACACTGAAGCTTTCTTT. Translation: CSARKSSLNTEAFF. The chain joins TRBV20-1 to TRBJ1-1; D unclear. The length of the CDR3 is 14 residues. Trimming removed 2 bases from V and 0 bases from J, with 10 bases in between. Per germline, CDR1 DFQATT and CDR2 SNEGSKA (reference sequence).

This clonotype was counted between two and nine times. This chain joins TRBV20-1 and TRBJ2-3; TRBD2 is a possible D gene (6 bases). The CDR3 has 14 amino acids. Trimming cost V 5 bases and J 2 bases, with 14 bases left between them. Germline V lookup: CDR1 DFQATT, CDR2 SNEGSKA (reference sequence). The chain's CDR3 is CSAPGRSPTDTQYF. DNA for the CDR3: TGCAGTGCTCCGGGGAGGAGCCCCACAGATACGCAGTATTTT.

The chain is built from TRBV29-1 and TRBJ2-3; D tentatively reads TRBD1 or TRBD2 (5 bases each). CDR1 SQVTM and CDR2 ANQGSEA come from the germline V gene. V gave up 6 bases and J gave up 2 bases, with 12 bases separating them. This CDR3 is 13 amino acids long. CDR3 in DNA: TGCAGCGTCGACCGGGACGCCACAGATACGCAGTATTTT. This encodes CSVDRDATDTQYF.

This clonotype has only a few counts. The rearrangement joins TRBV7-2 to TRBJ1-2, with 9 positions matching TRBD1. After removal of 5 bases from V and 2 bases from J, the junction contained 6 bases not matched to a gene. Germline loops: CDR1 SGHTA, CDR2 FQGNSA. CDR3 size: 15 residues. In DNA form, the CDR3 reads TGTGCCAGCAGCCCGAGAGGGACAGGGAACTATGGCTACACCTTC. Encoded protein: CASSPRGTGNYGYTF.

This clonotype was picked up a small number of times. This sequence joins TRBV18 and TRBJ2-7, with TRBD1 identical over 11 bases. The junction had 8 bases not matched to a gene; V was cut back by 4 bases and J by 6 bases. CDR3 length: 15 residues. Germline V gene data show CDR1 as KGHSH and CDR2 as LQKENI. CDR3 in amino acids: CASSLRDRGVSEQYF. The CDR3 DNA reads as TGTGCCAGCTCACTCCGGGACAGGGGGGTAAGCGAGCAGTACTTC.

The chain is built from TRBV19 and TRBJ1-4, with D possibly matching TRBD1 (5 bases). With 5 bases removed from V and 6 bases from J, the gap between germline ends came to 16 bases. The germline gives CDR1 LNHDA, CDR2 SQIVND (reference sequence). This CDR3 contains 15 residues. The CDR3 loop is CASSPPWVGHEKLFF. As DNA, the CDR3 is TGTGCCAGTAGTCCACCGTGGGTGGGGCATGAAAAACTGTTTTTT.

A remark on this clonotype: The junction departs from germline at one end; a sequencing error may be responsible. This chain links TRBV5-1 with TRBJ1-2; 7 bases line up with TRBD1. This CDR3 comprises 18 residues. The germline V gene has CDR1 SGHRS and CDR2 YFSETQ. CDR3 loop: CASSSQTLPGQRLYGCTF. The CDR3 DNA is TGCGCCAGCAGCTCGCAGACTTTACCGGGACAGAGACTCTATGGCTGCACCTTC.

This clonotype was counted ten times or more. The J gene is TRBJ1-1, the V gene TRBV6-6, with 9 nucleotides matching TRBD1. CDR3 length: 14 residues. Looked up from germline, CDR1 is MNHNY and CDR2 is SVGAGI (reference sequence). V was pared by 0 bases and J by 4 bases, with 0 bases of the junction left unmatched. The CDR3: CASSYSTGGTEAFF. The CDR3 DNA reads TGTGCCAGCAGTTACTCGACAGGGGGCACTGAAGCTTTCTTT.

This clonotype was recorded at least ten times. The chain is built from TRBV18 and TRBJ1-2; 8 bases are shared with TRBD1. Trimming cost V 3 bases and J 7 bases; bases outside gene matches: 10. The CDR3 sequence is 15 residues long. CDR1 is KGHSH and CDR2 is LQKENI in the germline V gene. This CDR3 reads CASSPSGQGVPGYTF. The DNA of the CDR3 is TGTGCCAGCTCACCGTCCGGACAGGGCGTGCCTGGCTACACCTTC.

This clonotype was counted many times. This chain links TRBV7-8 with TRBJ2-2, with D hard to call. CDR3 length equals 12 residues. V lost 4 bases, J lost 2 bases, and 2 bases lay in between. From germline, CDR1 is SGHVS and CDR2 FQNEAQ. The CDR3 nucleotides read TGTGCCAGCAGCTCAAACACCGGGGAGCTGTTTTTT. Translated, it gives CASSSNTGELFF.

This clonotype showed up many times. This chain uses TRBV9 with TRBJ1-2, with D uncertain. The V end was cut by 4 bases, the J end by 8 bases, with 12 bases between. CDR1 is SGDLS, CDR2 YYNGEE, per germline. The CDR3 has 12 residues. The DNA of the CDR3 is TGTGCCAGCAGCACCCATGATCGGGGCTACACCTTC. It is translated as CASSTHDRGYTF.

The chain combines TRBV7-3 with TRBJ2-1; D might be TRBD2 (6 bases). Trimming removed 1 base at V and 7 bases at J, with 14 bases between. The CDR3 consists of 15 residues. The germline gives CDR1 SGHTA, CDR2 FQGTGA. Here the CDR3 reads CASSLIGGAENEQFF. DNA of the CDR3: TGTGCCAGCAGCTTAATCGGCGGGGCAGAGAATGAGCAGTTCTTC.

This clonotype has just a few counts. The rearrangement links TRBV5-5 to TRBJ1-1; D remains ambiguous. Trimming removed 2 bases at V and 4 bases at J, with 12 bases between. The CDR3 spans 14 residues. In germline, CDR1 is SGHKS, CDR2 YYEKEE (reference sequence). CDR3: CASSFPGRTTEAFF. The CDR3 DNA reads TGTGCCAGCAGCTTTCCAGGCCGCACCACTGAAGCTTTCTTT.

The CDR3 protein is CASSLDRIGGGQFF. The CDR3 DNA reads as TGTGCCAGCAGCTTGGATAGAATAGGGGGCGGGCAGTTCTTC. The V gene is TRBV5-4, the J gene TRBJ2-1; 7 nucleotides line up with TRBD1. Germline V lookup: CDR1 SGHNT, CDR2 YYREEE (reference sequence). After removal of 0 bases from V and 12 bases from J, the junction contained 9 bases not matched to a gene. This CDR3 is 14 amino acids long.